The T cell receptor beta chain under discussion was sequenced for a study of post-analysis software for immune sequencing data. The authors incorporated unique molecular identifiers into the TCR beta cDNA libraries. Input populations of roughly 0.85 to 11 million T cells gave rise to around 480,000 cDNA molecules. TCRdb re-derived calls from the PCR reads in MiXCR, one entry per CDR3 protein. The table has 800,000 to 950,000 distinct CDR3 sequences, 53% seen once. Details on this clonotype: Its cognate antigen is unknown.

Whole-study results and caveats: Same-batch preparations were strongly co-clustered by F measure. Controls showed significantly higher normalized Chao1 diversity than did multiple sclerosis patients. A handful of TRBV segments occurring more often in patients than controls included TRBV5-6, TRBV5-1 and TRBV20-1.

Germline V gene lookup returns CDR1 SGDLS and CDR2 YYNGEE. Trimming pared 4 bases from V and 3 bases from J, leaving 13 bases between. CDR3 size: 14 residues. The specimen sequenced was blood. The chain joins TRBV9 to TRBJ2-5; no firm D call. The source is a girl aged 10-17 years with multiple sclerosis. The CDR3 nucleotides are TGTGCCAGCAGCCCCCTCGACGAGGAAGAGACCCAGTACTTC. Its translation: CASSPLDEEETQYF.